This T cell receptor (beta chain) was identified during a study of cytomegalovirus exposure and HLA in healthy donors. The PCR ran on 60 Vbeta and 13 Jbeta primers. The assay was immunoSEQ multiplex PCR, and TCRdb's table has in-frame clones only and misses some. Altogether approximately 76,000 clones are present, approximately 79% being singletons, with the ten largest covering roughly 2.5%. This CDR3 is 14 amino acids long. Trimming removed 6 bases from V and 7 bases from J; junction bases left unmatched: 8. From germline, CDR1 is MNHEY and CDR2 SVGAGI. The V call is TRBV6-5, the J call TRBJ2-7; TRBD2 aligns across 11 bases. The receptor was derived from a young man in good health and CMV-seronegative. The sequencing input was PBMCs. The CDR3 sequence: CASRPSGRLGEQYF. The CDR3 DNA reads as TGTGCCAGCAGGCCTAGCGGGAGGCTGGGGGAGCAGTACTTC.